This T cell receptor (beta chain) was captured by sequencing in a study of cytomegalovirus exposure and HLA in healthy donors. Overall study findings and caveats: Researchers catalogued some 160 TCR beta chains as cytomegalovirus-associated. Productive status was seen about 90% or about 30% of the time for most TCR beta V segments in an earlier analysis.

This clone has a single count. Its antigen is as yet unknown. This PCR relied on a set of 60 Vbeta primers and 13 Jbeta primers. Sequencing used immunoSEQ multiplex PCR; TCRdb keeps in-frame clones, though not all of them. The sample carries about 91,000 clones, more than 55% recorded once. The sample comprised PBMCs. This clonotype was obtained from a human donor in good health.

This CDR3 reads CASSQVGAEGDTEAFF. CDR3 DNA: TGTGCCAGCAGCCAAGTGGGGGCGGAAGGAGACACTGAAGCTTTCTTT. V usage is TRBV4-2 and J usage is TRBJ1-1; possible D gene TRBD1, 6 bases. V was shortened by 1 base and J by 3 bases, with 15 bases between the two germline ends. CDR1 is LGHNA and CDR2 is YNFKEQ in the germline V gene. CDR3 size: 16 residues.